One sample yielded the 28 T cell receptor beta chains listed below, sequenced in a study of brain T cells in children with intractable seizures (dated by TCRdb to the early 2020s). This sample's time point label indicates: resected brain tissue, or blood drawn just prior to surgery. Libraries came from the immunoSEQ multiplex PCR assay. Not all clones reach the TCRdb copy of this immuneACCESS table, which keeps in-frame sequences only. Checked studies attribute under half of the gap to unresolved V genes and leave the rest unexplained. The sample table contains approximately 110,000 clones; only one count was recorded for roughly 92% of them. Approximately 3.9% of the sample goes to the ten largest clones. The sample was peripheral blood, taken at surgery. Receptors were obtained from a boy in the first two years of life with hemimegalencephaly and intractable seizures.

This clone was picked up one time. This chain connects TRBV6-1 to TRBJ1-2, with D maybe TRBD1 (6 bases). The CDR3 extends over 13 amino acids. Trimming took 3 bases from V and 3 from J, leaving 8 bases between them. Per the germline V gene, CDR1 is MNHNS and CDR2 is SASEGT. CDR3 amino acids: CASSEGAHYGYTF. As DNA, the CDR3 is TGTGCCAGCAGTGAGGGGGCGCACTATGGCTACACCTTC.

The chain combines TRBV6-5 with TRBJ2-1; TRBD2 agrees at 8 bases. The germline CDR1 and CDR2 sequences are MNHEY and SVGAGI. The CDR3 totals 15 residues. V was pared by 2 bases and J by 3 bases, with 3 bases of the junction left unmatched. The CDR3: CASSYAAGDYNEQFF. CDR3 sequence (DNA): TGTGCCAGCAGTTACGCAGCGGGAGACTACAATGAGCAGTTCTTC.

V gene TRBV5-1 combines with J gene TRBJ1-1; D gene uncertain. Per germline, CDR1 SGHRS and CDR2 YFSETQ. The CDR3 runs to 11 residues. With 5 bases removed from V and 3 bases from J, the gap between germline ends came to 5 bases. The CDR3 region is CASRQDTEAFF. The DNA of the CDR3 is TGCGCCAGCAGACAAGACACTGAAGCTTTCTTT.

This clone is a singleton in its sample. This chain joins TRBV18 and TRBJ1-1, with D possibly matching TRBD1 (5 bases). V was cut by 1 base and J by 7 bases, with 16 bases left in between. The CDR3 length is 15 residues. Germline V gene data show CDR1 as KGHSH and CDR2 as LQKENI. Here the CDR3 reads CASSPQTGRVGEAFF. CDR3 DNA sequence: TGTGCCAGCTCACCACAGACCGGCAGGGTAGGTGAAGCTTTCTTT. The complete variable domain, with remaining parts taken from reference TRBV18 and TRBJ1-1, reads NAGVMQNPRHLVRRRGQEARLRCSPMKGHSHVYWYRQLPEEGLKFMVYLQKENIIDESGMPKERFSAEFPKEGPSILRIQQVVRGDSAAYFCASSPQTGRVGEAFFGQGTRLTVV.

This sequence joins TRBV15 and TRBJ2-5; TRBD2 matches at 7 bases. V shed 2 bases and J 4 bases; nucleotides not matched to a gene: 7. The CDR3 has 15 amino acids. Germline CDR1 reads LNHNV; CDR2 reads YYDKDF (reference sequence). The CDR3 loop reads CATSRSYERGETQYF. The CDR3 region has the DNA TGTGCCACCAGCAGATCCTACGAGCGGGGAGAGACCCAGTACTTC.

The genes are TRBV9 and TRBJ1-3; possibly TRBD1 for D (6 bases). Germline lookup yields CDR1 SGDLS and CDR2 YYNGEE. V was pared by 3 bases and J by 4 bases, with 14 bases between. This CDR3 comprises 15 residues. CDR3 DNA sequence: TGTGCCAGCAGCGCCTACACAGGGCCCGGAAACACCATATATTTT. Translation gives CASSAYTGPGNTIYF. The entire variable domain, with the rest obtained from reference TRBV9 and TRBJ1-3, is as follows: DSGVTQTPKHLITATGQRVTLRCSPRSGDLSVYWYQQSLDQGLQFLIQYYNGEERAKGNILERFSAQQFPDLHSELNLSSLELGDSALYFCASSAYTGPGNTIYFGEGSWLTVV.

V usage is TRBV6-4 and J usage is TRBJ1-1; TRBD1 matches at 7 bases. The CDR3 runs to 15 residues. CDR1 MRHNA and CDR2 SNTAGT come from the germline V gene. Losses at the gene ends were 8 bases for V and 0 bases for J; bases not matched to a gene: 9. The CDR3 region is CASRDQGQLNTEAFF. The CDR3 DNA is TGTGCCAGCCGAGACCAGGGACAGTTGAACACTGAAGCTTTCTTT.

This clone was detected only once. This chain connects TRBV19 to TRBJ2-7; D not certain. This CDR3 is built from 12 residues. V shed 5 bases and J shed 4 bases, with 9 bases lying between them. The germline gives CDR1 LNHDA, CDR2 SQIVND (reference sequence). DNA for the CDR3: TGTGCCAGTAGTTCTGCCGGGTACGAGCAGTACTTC. Protein: CASSSAGYEQYF.

The V gene is TRBV20-1, the J gene TRBJ1-4; D remains ambiguous. The germline CDR1 and CDR2 sequences are DFQATT and SNEGSKA (reference sequence). This CDR3 has 11 amino acids. V shed 6 bases and J shed 8 bases, with 10 bases lying between them. CDR3 sequence: CSATDLEKLFF. For the CDR3, the DNA is TGCAGTGCCACGGACCTCGAAAAACTGTTTTTT.

V is TRBV19 and J is TRBJ1-5; D gene unclear. The germline V gene has CDR1 LNHDA and CDR2 SQIVND (reference sequence). CDR3 length: 13 amino acids. V dropped 3 bases and J dropped 4 bases, with 7 bases sitting between them. Here the CDR3 reads CASSIPLNQPQHF. The CDR3 region has the DNA TGTGCCAGTAGTATCCCTTTAAATCAGCCCCAGCATTTT.

This clone was observed a single time. The chain uses TRBV27 and TRBJ2-7; a possible D gene is TRBD1 (5 bases). V was clipped by 4 bases and J by 3 bases, with 10 bases between them. The CDR3 is made up of 13 amino acids. Germline values: CDR1 MNHEY, CDR2 SMNVEV (reference sequence). The CDR3, as DNA: TGTGCCAGCAGTTACGGCAGGGACTACGAGCAGTACTTC. Its translation is CASSYGRDYEQYF.

This clone has only one observation. The chain links TRBV7-2 to TRBJ2-3, with D tentatively TRBD1 or TRBD2 (5 bases each). V was clipped by 6 bases and J by 1 base, with 17 bases between them. The CDR3 spans 16 residues. Germline values: CDR1 SGHTA, CDR2 FQGNSA. CDR3 nucleotides: TGTGCCAGCAGGAGCCTCGGGGCGGTTCGCACAGATACGCAGTATTTT. Its protein product is CASRSLGAVRTDTQYF.

V gene TRBV19 combines with J gene TRBJ1-5, with D perhaps matching TRBD1 (6 bases). Germline CDR1 reads LNHDA; CDR2 reads SQIVND (reference sequence). The length of the CDR3 is 14 residues. V was trimmed by 6 bases and J by 6 bases, leaving 15 bases between them. In DNA form, the CDR3 reads TGTGCCAGTAGCTCGTGGGGGCCTGGTCAGCCCCAGCATTTT. This gives the protein CASSSWGPGQPQHF. Filled out from reference TRBV19 and TRBJ1-5, the complete variable domain reads DGGITQSPKYLFRKEGQNVTLSCEQNLNHDAMYWYRQDPGQGLRLIYYSQIVNDFQKGDIAEGYSVSREKKESFPLTVTSAQKNPTAFYLCASSSWGPGQPQHFGDGTRLSIL.

A single count supports this clone. CDR3 protein: CSASPPTVSETQYF. DNA of the CDR3: TGCAGTGCTAGTCCCCCGACAGTCTCAGAGACCCAGTACTTC. The chain is built from TRBV20-1 and TRBJ2-5; tentatively, D is TRBD1 (5 bases). This CDR3 has 14 residues. The V gene lost 3 bases and the J gene lost 4 bases, with 15 bases spanning the gap. Germline V gives CDR1 DFQATT, CDR2 SNEGSKA (reference sequence).

CDR3 sequence (DNA): TGTGTCAGAAGCTATATGGACAGGGAATACAACGAGCAGTACTTC. It yields the protein CVRSYMDREYNEQYF. The chain recombines TRBV7-5 with TRBJ2-7; no check of the table's D call, TRBD1, against the DNA was made. TRBV7-5 constitutes a pseudogene. This CDR3 has 15 amino acids.

The rearrangement uses TRBV12-1 and TRBJ2-7; no DNA check was done on the table's D call, TRBD2. TRBV12-1 is labeled a pseudogene. The CDR3 runs 15 residues. The CDR3 DNA is TGTGCCAGCAGCTCGCTGGGACTCCCTAGGGACGAGCAGTACTTC. It translates to CASSSLGLPRDEQYF.

This clone has a single count. This chain connects TRBV11-2 to TRBJ2-1; D unclear. V dropped 0 bases and J dropped 5 bases, with 2 bases sitting between them. From germline, CDR1 is SGHAT and CDR2 FQNNGV. CDR3 length: 12 residues. CDR3 coding DNA: TGTGCCAGCAGCTTAGATAACAATGAGCAGTTCTTC. Translating it yields CASSLDNNEQFF.

The chain combines TRBV24-1 with TRBJ2-3; 9 bases fit TRBD1. The V gene's germline CDR1 is KGHDR and CDR2 SFDVKD. Unmatched junction bases numbered 2, after V lost 10 bases and J lost 1 base. This CDR3 contains 13 residues. CDR3 DNA: TGTGCCACAAGACAGGGGGGCACAGATACGCAGTATTTT. Its translation is CATRQGGTDTQYF.

The chain carries TRBV25-1 and TRBJ1-1; 8 positions agree with TRBD1. The germline V gene encodes CDR1 MGHDK and CDR2 SYGVNS. Trimming removed 6 bases from V and 6 bases from J; junction bases left unmatched: 12. The CDR3 runs 15 residues. The CDR3 region has the DNA TGTGCCAGCAGACAAAGGCAGGGGGCTGTCCCTGAAGCTTTCTTT. Its translation: CASRQRQGAVPEAFF.

The chain is built from TRBV6-6 and TRBJ1-4; unclear D gene. Germline V gene data show CDR1 as MNHNY and CDR2 as SVGAGI (reference sequence). V lost 2 bases to trimming and J lost 6 bases, with 7 bases between them. This CDR3 comprises 13 residues. The CDR3 sequence is CASSYLLDEKLFF. For the CDR3, the DNA is TGTGCCAGCAGTTACCTCCTGGATGAAAAACTGTTTTTT.

Regarding this clone: One end of the junction is discordant with germline, which a read error may explain. This chain links TRBV9 with TRBJ2-1; weak D call: TRBD2 (6 bases). This CDR3 contains 12 residues. Germline V gives CDR1 SGDLS, CDR2 YYNGEE. CDR3 loop: CASSVVGGVAVF. CDR3 coding DNA: TGTGCCAGCAGCGTAGTGGGGGGAGTCGCGGTCTTC.

The rearrangement uses TRBV19 and TRBJ2-1; a possible D gene is TRBD1 (7 bases). The V and J ends lost 6 bases and 0 bases respectively, with 18 bases between them. The CDR3 is 17 residues long. Per germline, CDR1 LNHDA and CDR2 SQIVND (reference sequence). In nucleotides, the CDR3 is TGTGCCAGTAGAGTGGTGTGGGGGGACAGCTCCTACAATGAGCAGTTCTTC. Translating it yields CASRVVWGDSSYNEQFF.

This chain joins TRBV5-4 and TRBJ2-7; no firm D call. Germline V gene lookup returns CDR1 SGHNT and CDR2 YYREEE (reference sequence). The V gene lost 2 bases and the J gene lost 3 bases, with 6 bases spanning the gap. The CDR3 sequence is 12 residues long. DNA for the CDR3: TGTGCCAGCAGCTTCGACCGCTACGAGCAGTACTTC. Its protein product is CASSFDRYEQYF.

This clone is a singleton in its sample. The chain combines TRBV6-5 with TRBJ1-4; maybe TRBD1 (5 bases). Trimming took 10 bases from V and 4 from J, leaving 19 bases between them. The CDR3 is 15 residues long. Germline assignment: CDR1 MNHEY and CDR2 SVGAGI. The CDR3 DNA reads TGTGCCACCCGAACAGGAATCCCCTATAATGAAAAACTGTTTTTT. It is translated as CATRTGIPYNEKLFF.

This clone has just a few counts. The V call is TRBV12-5, the J call TRBJ1-1; no reliable D call. Trimming shortened V by 0 bases and J by 6 bases, and 5 bases separated the two germline ends. This CDR3 comprises 12 residues. CDR1 LGHNT and CDR2 FRNRAP come from the germline V gene. CDR3 in amino acids: CASGLVQAEAFF. CDR3 DNA: TGTGCTAGTGGTTTGGTACAAGCTGAAGCTTTCTTT.

The chain couples TRBV16 to TRBJ1-3, with D hard to call. CDR3 length: 14 residues. V lost 10 bases and J lost 0, with 13 bases in between. CDR1 is KGHSY and CDR2 is FQNENV in the germline V gene. The CDR3 DNA reads as TGTGCCACCCGCCTTGGAAGCTCTGGAAACACCATATATTTT. Protein product: CATRLGSSGNTIYF.

V gene TRBV5-1 combines with J gene TRBJ2-3, with D perhaps matching TRBD1 (5 bases). Trimming left V 3 bases short and J 6 bases short, with 14 bases between. Germline V gives CDR1 SGHRS, CDR2 YFSETQ. CDR3 length: 14 amino acids. The CDR3 loop is CASSSGREGDTQYF. CDR3 coding DNA: TGCGCCAGCAGCTCGGGCAGGGAAGGTGATACGCAGTATTTT.

This chain links TRBV7-8 with TRBJ2-7; D may match TRBD1 or TRBD2 (5 bases each). Germline V CDR1 and CDR2: SGHVS, FQNEAQ. The CDR3 extends over 14 amino acids. V lost 5 bases to trimming and J lost 2 bases, with 13 bases between them. The DNA of the CDR3 is TGTGCCAGCAGCCGAGGGGACCCGGCCTACGAGCAGTACTTC. It translates to CASSRGDPAYEQYF.